These 12 T cell receptor beta chains originate from one sample sequenced in a study of human T cells and chemical hapten exposure. Indicated time point: patch test 1, 2 weeks after DPC sensitization. As to treatment: therapeutic diphenylcyclopropenone sensitization with weekly scalp DPC. TCRdb reprocessed the RACE reads via MiXCR and lists one record per CDR3 protein. The data contain 45,000 to 60,000 distinct CDR3 sequences, 9.3% of them singletons. The specimen was whole blood, collected in connection with sensitization to the hapten diphenylcyclopropenone (DPC). Every receptor here comes from a woman in her thirties or forties with alopecia areata. Some clones in this sample may be carry-over from other donors' samples.

This clonotype showed up many times. This chain joins TRBV15 and TRBJ2-1; no clear D gene. The length of the CDR3 is 18 residues. Germline values: CDR1 LNHNV, CDR2 YYDKDF (reference sequence). V was pared by 0 bases and J by 4 bases, with 19 bases between. The CDR3 loop is CATSREVGKPSPYNEQFF. The CDR3 coding sequence is TGTGCCACCAGCAGAGAGGTTGGGAAGCCCTCACCATACAATGAGCAGTTCTTC.

This clonotype came up many times. The chain employs TRBV5-1 and TRBJ2-2, with 12 positions matching TRBD1. V gave up 4 bases and J gave up 4 bases; unmatched junction bases: 5. This CDR3 has 16 amino acids. In germline, CDR1 is SGHRS, CDR2 YFSETQ. The DNA for the CDR3 is TGCGCCAGCAGCCACCGGGACAGGGGGCGCACCGGGGAGCTGTTTTTT. This codes for CASSHRDRGRTGELFF.

Many counts were recorded for this clonotype. The V and J genes are TRBV4-2 and TRBJ1-6, with D perhaps TRBD1 (6 bases). V was clipped by 0 bases and J by 14 bases, with 20 bases between them. The length of the CDR3 is 16 residues. Germline values: CDR1 LGHNA, CDR2 YNFKEQ. The CDR3 is CASSQEEGQPSWALHF. CDR3 bases: TGTGCCAGCAGCCAAGAGGAAGGACAGCCCTCTTGGGCCCTCCACTTT.

The V call is TRBV28, the J call TRBJ1-2, with 8 bases lining up with TRBD1. V was clipped by 3 bases and J by 4 bases; unmatched bases: 7. Germline-derived CDR1 and CDR2 are MDHEN and SYDVKM. CDR3 size: 15 residues. The CDR3 nucleotides read TGTGCCAGCAGTTTGTCCGGACAGGGCCGCTATGGCTACACCTTC. Translated: CASSLSGQGRYGYTF.

This clonotype showed up just a few times. This chain links TRBV28 with TRBJ1-6; a weak D match, TRBD1 (6 bases). Trimming pared 3 bases from V and 6 bases from J, leaving 9 bases between. The CDR3 is made up of 14 amino acids. CDR1 and CDR2 from the germline V gene are MDHEN and SYDVKM. Written as DNA, the CDR3 is TGTGCCAGCAGTTTTACAGGGATTAATTCACCCCTCCACTTT. As protein: CASSFTGINSPLHF. Using reference TRBV28 and TRBJ1-6 for the parts outside the CDR3, the full variable domain is DVKVTQSSRYLVKRTGEKVFLECVQDMDHENMFWYRQDPGLGLRLIYFSYDVKMKEKGDIPEGYSVSREKKERFSLILESASTNQTSMYLCASSFTGINSPLHFGNGTRLTVT.

Note on this clonotype: A clone one base away is much larger, so this may be a read error. The chain links TRBV6-6 to TRBJ1-5; no reliable D call. The CDR3 runs to 14 residues. Germline V gene lookup returns CDR1 MNHNY and CDR2 SVGAGI (reference sequence). V was trimmed by 5 bases and J by 4 bases, leaving 12 bases between them. CDR3 sequence reads: CASSHEGLNQPQHF. The CDR3 coding sequence is TGTGCCAGCAGTCATGAGGGCCTGAATCAGCCCCAGCATTTT.

The rearrangement links TRBV30 to TRBJ1-1, with D possibly matching TRBD1 (5 bases). CDR3 length equals 14 residues. Germline V gene data show CDR1 as GTSNPN and CDR2 as SVGIG (reference sequence). V shed 2 bases and J shed 2 bases, with 12 bases lying between them. CDR3 amino acids: CAWSRDGLNTEAFF. In DNA form, the CDR3 reads TGTGCCTGGAGTCGGGACGGATTAAACACTGAAGCTTTCTTT. The full variable domain, in which reference TRBV30 and TRBJ1-1 provide the parts outside the CDR3, is SQTIHQWPATLVQPVGSPLSLECTVEGTSNPNLYWYRQAAGRGLQLLFYSVGIGQISSEVPQNLSASRPQDRQFILSSKKLLLSDSGFYLCAWSRDGLNTEAFFGQGTRLTVV.

This clonotype was recorded a few times. The chain couples TRBV28 to TRBJ2-3, with TRBD2 as a possible D gene (6 bases). This CDR3 spans 15 amino acids. Trimming left V 6 bases short and J 6 bases short, with 19 bases between. The germline gives CDR1 MDHEN, CDR2 SYDVKM. In DNA form, the CDR3 reads TGTGCCAGCAGCCGGACTACCCCAGCCTTGGATACGCAGTATTTT. This translates into CASSRTTPALDTQYF.

In regard to this clonotype: Given a much more abundant clone one base away, this may be a read error. V is TRBV5-1 and J is TRBJ2-5; TRBD2 is a possible D gene (5 bases). CDR3 size: 15 residues. Looked up from germline, CDR1 is SGHRS and CDR2 is YFSETQ. V lost 0 bases, J lost 2 bases, and 11 bases lay in between. The CDR3 DNA sequence: TGCGCCAGCAGCTTGGAGGCTAGCAGACAAGAGACCCAGTACTTC. This translates into CASSLEASRQETQYF.

This clonotype was seen repeatedly, ten times or more. V gene TRBV14 combines with J gene TRBJ1-1; D may be TRBD1 (5 bases). Germline V gives CDR1 SGHDN, CDR2 FVKESK. The ends were cut back, 0 bases at V and 2 bases at J, with 16 bases in the middle. This CDR3 has 17 residues. The CDR3 DNA sequence: TGTGCCAGCAGCCAAGAGGTCTTGGCAGGGTACAACACTGAAGCTTTCTTT. Its translation is CASSQEVLAGYNTEAFF.

The chain is built from TRBV9 and TRBJ1-1; D remains unclear. The germline V gene encodes CDR1 SGDLS and CDR2 YYNGEE. This CDR3 is 13 amino acids long. Trimming stripped 3 bases from V and 6 bases from J, with 12 bases between. CDR3 DNA: TGTGCCAGCAGCGGGGGAGGGAGATCTGAAGCTTTCTTT. As protein: CASSGGGRSEAFF.

The chain employs TRBV4-3 and TRBJ1-5, with 7 bases lining up with TRBD1. J was trimmed by 7 bases and V by 3 bases; bases with no gene match: 6. Germline V gene sequence: CDR1 LGHNA, CDR2 YSLEER. The CDR3 extends over 14 amino acids. The CDR3 DNA follows: TGCGCCAGCAGCCACCTCACAGGGGAGCAGCCCCAGCATTTT. Amino acid sequence: CASSHLTGEQPQHF.